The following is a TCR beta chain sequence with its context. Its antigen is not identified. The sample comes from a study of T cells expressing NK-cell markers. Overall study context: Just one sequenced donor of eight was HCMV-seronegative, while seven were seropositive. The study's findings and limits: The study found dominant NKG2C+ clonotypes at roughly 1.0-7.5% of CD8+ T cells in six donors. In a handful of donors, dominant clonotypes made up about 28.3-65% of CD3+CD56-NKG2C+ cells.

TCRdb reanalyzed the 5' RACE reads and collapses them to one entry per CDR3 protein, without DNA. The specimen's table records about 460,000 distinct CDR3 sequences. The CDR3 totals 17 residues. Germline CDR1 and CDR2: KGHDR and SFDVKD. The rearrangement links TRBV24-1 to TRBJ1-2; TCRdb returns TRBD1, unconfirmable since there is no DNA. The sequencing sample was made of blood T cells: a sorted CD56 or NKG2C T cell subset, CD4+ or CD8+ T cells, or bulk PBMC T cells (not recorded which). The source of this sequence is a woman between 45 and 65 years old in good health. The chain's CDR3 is CATSRTGTGPLDYGYTF.